A single T cell receptor beta chain is shown here with its context. Germline loops: CDR1 LGHNA, CDR2 YSLEER. The CDR3 consists of 15 residues. The ends lost 0 bases at V and 5 bases at J; junction bases unmatched: 6. TCRdb recomputed calls from the 5' RACE reads with MiXCR, one row per CDR3 protein. The sample holds a few hundred thousand distinct CDR3 sequences; 3.6% are singletons and the top ten take about a quarter. The sample comes from a study of T cells after yellow fever vaccination. The J gene is TRBJ1-1, the V gene TRBV4-3; 7 bases agree with TRBD1. Sequenced material: PBMCs, taken on the day of the yellow fever booster vaccination. The clonotype was recovered from a man aged 18 to 29 who received the YFV17D yellow fever vaccine. CDR3: CASSQEPTGRTEAFF. The CDR3 coding sequence is TGCGCCAGCAGCCAAGAGCCGACAGGGAGGACTGAAGCTTTCTTT.